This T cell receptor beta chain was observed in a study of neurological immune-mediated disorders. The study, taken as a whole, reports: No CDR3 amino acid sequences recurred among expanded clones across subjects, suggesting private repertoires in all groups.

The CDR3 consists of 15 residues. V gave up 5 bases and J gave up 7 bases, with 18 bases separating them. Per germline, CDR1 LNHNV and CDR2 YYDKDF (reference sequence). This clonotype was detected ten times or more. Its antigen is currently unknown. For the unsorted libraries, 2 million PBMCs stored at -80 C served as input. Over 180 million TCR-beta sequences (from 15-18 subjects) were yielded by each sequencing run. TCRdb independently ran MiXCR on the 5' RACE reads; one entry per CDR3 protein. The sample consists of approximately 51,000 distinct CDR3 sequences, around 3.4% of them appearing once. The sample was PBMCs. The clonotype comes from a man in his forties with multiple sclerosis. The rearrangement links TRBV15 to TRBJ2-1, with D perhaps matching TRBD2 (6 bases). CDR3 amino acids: CATSRAGTPFNEQFF. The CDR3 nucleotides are TGTGCCACCAGCCGTGCCGGGACTCCCTTTAATGAGCAGTTCTTC.